This TCR beta chain was documented in a study of Ad26.COV2.S vaccination and SARS-CoV-2 variants. As for the study in general: Enrolled in COV1001, the donor was in the Ad26.COV2.S trial arm, which received the vaccine.

Sample treatment: roughly 19 received Ad26.COV2.S at low or high dose, single or two shots; 5 received placebo; per-sample allocation not given. Repertoires come from day 63 after the first vaccine or placebo injection. Ad26 vector vaccine expressed Wuhan-strain SARS-CoV-2 spike. A remark on this clone: Its specificity is not known.

Notes on the study in general: Relative to placebo recipients, vaccine recipients exhibited elevated spike-specific TCR breadth.

Repertoires were generated with immunoSEQ multiplex PCR, while TCRdb's copy carries only in-frame clones and drops some. The sample has about 440,000 clones, around 85% seen once; the top ten hold 13%. Sample: peripheral blood, taken in a trial of Ad26.COV2.S vaccine versus placebo. This clonotype was sampled from a person aged 18-60 years who received the Ad26.COV2.S COVID-19 vaccine or a placebo.

The CDR3 region has the DNA TGTGCCAGCAGCAGGGGGCTTTATGAGCAGTTCTTC. Its protein product is CASSRGLYEQFF. This sequence joins TRBV6-2 or TRBV6-3 and TRBJ2-1, with 8 bases lining up with TRBD1. Germline CDR1 and CDR2: MNHEY and SVGEGT. This CDR3 comprises 12 residues. The junction had 3 bases not matched to a gene; V was cut back by 6 bases and J by 8 bases.